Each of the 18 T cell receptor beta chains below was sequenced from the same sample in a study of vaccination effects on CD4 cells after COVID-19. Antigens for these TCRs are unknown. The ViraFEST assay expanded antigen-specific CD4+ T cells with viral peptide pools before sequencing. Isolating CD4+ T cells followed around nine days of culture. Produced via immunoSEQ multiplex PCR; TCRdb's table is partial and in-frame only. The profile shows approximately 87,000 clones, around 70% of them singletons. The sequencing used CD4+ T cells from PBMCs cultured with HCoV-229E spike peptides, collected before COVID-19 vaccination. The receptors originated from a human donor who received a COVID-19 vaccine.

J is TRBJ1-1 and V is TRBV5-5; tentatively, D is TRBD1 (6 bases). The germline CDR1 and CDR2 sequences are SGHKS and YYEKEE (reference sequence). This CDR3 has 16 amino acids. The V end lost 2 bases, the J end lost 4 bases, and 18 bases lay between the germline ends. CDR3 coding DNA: TGTGCCAGCAGCTTCTCGGCAATACAGGGCGGCACTGAAGCTTTCTTT. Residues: CASSFSAIQGGTEAFF. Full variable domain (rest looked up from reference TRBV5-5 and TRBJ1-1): DAGVTQSPTHLIKTRGQQVTLRCSPISGHKSVSWYQQVLGQGPQFIFQYYEKEERGRGNFPDRFSARQFPNYSSELNVNALLLGDSALYLCASSFSAIQGGTEAFFGQGTRLTVV.

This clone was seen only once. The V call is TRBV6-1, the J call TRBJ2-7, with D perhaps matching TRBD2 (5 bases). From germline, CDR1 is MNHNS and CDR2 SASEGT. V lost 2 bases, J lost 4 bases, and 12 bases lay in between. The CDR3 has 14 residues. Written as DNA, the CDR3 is TGTGCCAGCAGTGAACCCGAATCGGGATACGAGCAGTACGTC. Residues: CASSEPESGYEQYV.

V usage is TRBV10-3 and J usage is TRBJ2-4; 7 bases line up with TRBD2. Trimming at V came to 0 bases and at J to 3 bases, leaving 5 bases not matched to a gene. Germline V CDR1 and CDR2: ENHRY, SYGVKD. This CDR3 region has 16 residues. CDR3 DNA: TGTGCCATCAGTGAGTCGTGGGGGGGAGGCAAAAACATTCAGTACTTC. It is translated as CAISESWGGGKNIQYF.

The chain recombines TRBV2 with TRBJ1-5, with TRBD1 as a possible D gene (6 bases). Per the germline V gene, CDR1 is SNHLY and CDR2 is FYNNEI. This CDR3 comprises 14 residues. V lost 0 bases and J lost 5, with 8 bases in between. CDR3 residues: CASSEARGHQPQHF. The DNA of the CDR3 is TGTGCCAGCAGTGAAGCGCGGGGGCATCAGCCCCAGCATTTT.

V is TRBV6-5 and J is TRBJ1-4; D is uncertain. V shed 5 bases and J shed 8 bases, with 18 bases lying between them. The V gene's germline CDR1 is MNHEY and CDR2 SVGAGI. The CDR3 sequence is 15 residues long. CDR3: CASSHRTRLGEKLFF. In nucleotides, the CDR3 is TGTGCCAGCAGTCATAGGACCCGACTTGGGGAAAAACTGTTTTTT.

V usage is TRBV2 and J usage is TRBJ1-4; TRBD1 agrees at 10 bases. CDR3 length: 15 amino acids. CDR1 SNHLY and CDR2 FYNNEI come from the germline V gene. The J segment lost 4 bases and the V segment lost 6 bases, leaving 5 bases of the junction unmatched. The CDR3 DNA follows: TGTGCCAGCAGCCGAAGGGACAGGGGTAATGAAAAACTGTTTTTT. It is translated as CASSRRDRGNEKLFF.

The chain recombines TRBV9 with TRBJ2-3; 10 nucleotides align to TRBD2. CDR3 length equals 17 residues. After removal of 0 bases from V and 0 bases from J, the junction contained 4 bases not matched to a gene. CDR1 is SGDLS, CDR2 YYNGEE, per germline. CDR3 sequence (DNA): TGTGCCAGCAGCGTAGCTAGCGGGGGCCTTAGCACAGATACGCAGTATTTT. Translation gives CASSVASGGLSTDTQYF.

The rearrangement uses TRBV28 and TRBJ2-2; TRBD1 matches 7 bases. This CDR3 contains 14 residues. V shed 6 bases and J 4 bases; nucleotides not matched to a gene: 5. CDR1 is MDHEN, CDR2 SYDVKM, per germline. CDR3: CASRSTGATGELFF. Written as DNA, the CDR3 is TGTGCCAGCAGATCCACAGGGGCCACCGGGGAGCTGTTTTTT.

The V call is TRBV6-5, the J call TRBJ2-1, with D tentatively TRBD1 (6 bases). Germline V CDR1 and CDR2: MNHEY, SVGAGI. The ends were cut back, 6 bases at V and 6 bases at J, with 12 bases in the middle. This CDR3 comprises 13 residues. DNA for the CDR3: TGTGCCAGCAGATTAAGACAGGTCAATGAGCAGTTCTTC. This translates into CASRLRQVNEQFF.

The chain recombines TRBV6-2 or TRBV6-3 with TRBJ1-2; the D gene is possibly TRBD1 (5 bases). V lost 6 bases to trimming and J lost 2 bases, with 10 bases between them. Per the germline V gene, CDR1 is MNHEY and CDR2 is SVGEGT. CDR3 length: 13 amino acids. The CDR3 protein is CASSYGQNYGYTF. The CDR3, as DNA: TGTGCCAGCAGCTATGGACAAAACTATGGCTACACCTTC.

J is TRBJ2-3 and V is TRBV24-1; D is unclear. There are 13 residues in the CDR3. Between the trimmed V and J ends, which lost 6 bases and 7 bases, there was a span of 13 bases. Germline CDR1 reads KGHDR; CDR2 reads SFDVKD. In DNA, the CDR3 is TGTGCCACCAGTACGGACCTCCCCAATACGCAGTATTTT. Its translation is CATSTDLPNTQYF.

For the CDR3, the DNA is TGTGCCAGCAGCTTTTCAGGGGTGGGTCTCAATGAGCAGTTCTTC. Translated: CASSFSGVGLNEQFF. The V gene is TRBV7-3, the J gene TRBJ2-1, with a tentative D call TRBD1 (6 bases). Trimming left V 3 bases short and J 6 bases short, with 15 bases between. Germline-derived CDR1 and CDR2 are SGHTA and FQGTGA. The CDR3 loop spans 15 amino acids.

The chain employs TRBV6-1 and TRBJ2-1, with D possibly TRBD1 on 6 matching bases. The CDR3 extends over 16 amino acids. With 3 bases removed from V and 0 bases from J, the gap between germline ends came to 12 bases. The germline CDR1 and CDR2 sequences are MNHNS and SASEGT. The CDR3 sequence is CASSEGHTSSYNEQFF. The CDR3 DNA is TGTGCCAGCAGTGAGGGACACACGAGCTCCTACAATGAGCAGTTCTTC.

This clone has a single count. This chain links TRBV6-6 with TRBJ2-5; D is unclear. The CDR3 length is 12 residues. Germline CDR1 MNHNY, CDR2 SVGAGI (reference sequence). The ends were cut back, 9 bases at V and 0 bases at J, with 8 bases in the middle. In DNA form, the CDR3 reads TGTGCCAGTCGAGACTACCAAGAGACCCAGTACTTC. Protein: CASRDYQETQYF.

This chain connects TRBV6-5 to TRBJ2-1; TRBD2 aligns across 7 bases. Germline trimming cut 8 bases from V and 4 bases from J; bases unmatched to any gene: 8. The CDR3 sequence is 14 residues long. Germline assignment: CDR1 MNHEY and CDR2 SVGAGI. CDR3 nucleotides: TGTGCCAGCGCATCCTCGCGGGGGTACAATGAGCAGTTCTTC. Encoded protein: CASASSRGYNEQFF.

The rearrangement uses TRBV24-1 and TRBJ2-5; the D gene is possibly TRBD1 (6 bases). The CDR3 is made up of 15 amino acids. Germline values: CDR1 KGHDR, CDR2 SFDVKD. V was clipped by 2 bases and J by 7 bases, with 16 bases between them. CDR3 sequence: CATSDSVTGPGTQYF. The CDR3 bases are TGTGCCACCAGTGATTCTGTGACAGGTCCTGGGACCCAGTACTTC.

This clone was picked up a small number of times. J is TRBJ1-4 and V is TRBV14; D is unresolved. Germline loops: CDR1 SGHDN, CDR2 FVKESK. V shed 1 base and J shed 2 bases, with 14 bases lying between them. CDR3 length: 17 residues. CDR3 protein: CASSQGIQGSTNEKLFF. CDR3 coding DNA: TGTGCCAGCAGCCAAGGAATCCAAGGGAGTACTAATGAAAAACTGTTTTTT.

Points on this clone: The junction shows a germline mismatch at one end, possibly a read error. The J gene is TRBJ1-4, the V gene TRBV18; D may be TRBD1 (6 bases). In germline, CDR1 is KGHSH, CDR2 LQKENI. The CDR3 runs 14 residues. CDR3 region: CASSPQGVGEKLFF. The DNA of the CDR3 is TGTGCCAGCTCCCCACAGGGAGTCGGTGAAAAACTGTTTTTT.